These 8 T cell receptor beta chains originate from one sample sequenced in a study of T cell changes during pregnancy in multiple sclerosis. Here immunoSEQ multiplex PCR was the method, and the copy in TCRdb shows in-frame clones only, minus some. The data contain 50,000 to 75,000 clones, 93% of them singletons. The material was CD8+ T cells from peripheral blood mononuclear cells, obtained in the third trimester of pregnancy. The receptor source for this set is a female donor with multiple sclerosis, enrolled in a pregnancy study.

As for this clone: Other DNA sequences in the same sample also yield this CDR3. The genes are TRBV9 and TRBJ1-2, with 8 bases lining up with TRBD1. The trim removed 0 bases at V and 4 bases at J, leaving 2 bases unmatched. Germline CDR1 reads SGDLS; CDR2 reads YYNGEE. This CDR3 comprises 14 residues. The CDR3 reads CASSVGQGAYGYTF. CDR3 bases: TGTGCCAGCAGCGTAGGGCAGGGGGCCTATGGCTACACCTTC.

The rearrangement links TRBV2 to TRBJ2-2; 7 bases align to TRBD1. Germline CDR1 SNHLY, CDR2 FYNNEI. After removal of 6 bases from V and 3 bases from J, the junction contained 13 bases not matched to a gene. This CDR3 comprises 17 residues. CDR3 in DNA: TGTGCCAGCAGCTTCCGTCGACAGGGTGTCGACACCGGGGAGCTGTTTTTT. This sequence encodes CASSFRRQGVDTGELFF.

The rearrangement uses TRBV27 and TRBJ2-3, with TRBD1 identical over 8 bases. The CDR3 runs to 17 residues. Germline trimming cut 4 bases from V and 3 bases from J; bases unmatched to any gene: 12. The V gene's germline CDR1 is MNHEY and CDR2 SMNVEV (reference sequence). The CDR3 loop is CASSSLRTGSETDTQYF. In nucleotides, the CDR3 is TGTGCCAGCAGTTCACTTCGGACAGGGAGTGAGACAGATACGCAGTATTTT.

The chain carries TRBV19 and TRBJ2-7; D possibly corresponds to TRBD1 (5 bases). The CDR3 covers 14 residues. Germline lookup yields CDR1 LNHDA and CDR2 SQIVND (reference sequence). Trimming shortened V by 8 bases and J by 1 base, and 15 bases separated the two germline ends. CDR3 DNA: TGTGCCAGTTCCACAGGAGCAGGTTCCTACGAGCAGTACTTC. It translates to CASSTGAGSYEQYF.

The chain uses TRBV6-1 and TRBJ2-5; tentatively, D is TRBD2 (5 bases). The length of the CDR3 is 15 residues. The germline gives CDR1 MNHNS, CDR2 SASEGT. V gave up 2 bases and J gave up 2 bases, with 12 bases separating them. CDR3 nucleotides: TGTGCCAGCAGTGAATTAAGCGGCTCACAAGAGACCCAGTACTTC. The encoded protein is CASSELSGSQETQYF.

This clone was observed a single time. This rearrangement joins TRBV5-1 to TRBJ2-7; 14 bases fit TRBD2. J was trimmed by 5 bases and V by 5 bases; bases with no gene match: 6. Germline V gene data show CDR1 as SGHRS and CDR2 as YFSETQ. The CDR3 is 15 amino acids. DNA for the CDR3: TGCGCCAGCAGGCACGGGACTAGCGGGAGTAACGAGCAGTACTTC. It yields the protein CASRHGTSGSNEQYF.

The chain employs TRBV28 and TRBJ2-7; 8 nucleotides align to TRBD2. The CDR3 is 14 amino acids. J lost 3 bases, V lost 6 bases, and 7 bases had no gene match. The germline V gene encodes CDR1 MDHEN and CDR2 SYDVKM. The CDR3 DNA reads TGTGCCAGCAGAGCGGGAGAAAGAATCTACGAGCAGTACTTC. It translates to CASRAGERIYEQYF.

The J gene is TRBJ2-1, the V gene TRBV7-9; D possibly corresponds to TRBD2 (6 bases). Trimming took 4 bases from V and 9 from J, leaving 16 bases between them. The CDR3 extends over 14 amino acids. CDR1 and CDR2 (germline): SEHNR, FQNEAQ (reference sequence). The CDR3 DNA reads as TGTGCCAGCAGCTCCCCCGGTCGGGGAGGTGAGCAGTTCTTC. This sequence encodes CASSSPGRGGEQFF.